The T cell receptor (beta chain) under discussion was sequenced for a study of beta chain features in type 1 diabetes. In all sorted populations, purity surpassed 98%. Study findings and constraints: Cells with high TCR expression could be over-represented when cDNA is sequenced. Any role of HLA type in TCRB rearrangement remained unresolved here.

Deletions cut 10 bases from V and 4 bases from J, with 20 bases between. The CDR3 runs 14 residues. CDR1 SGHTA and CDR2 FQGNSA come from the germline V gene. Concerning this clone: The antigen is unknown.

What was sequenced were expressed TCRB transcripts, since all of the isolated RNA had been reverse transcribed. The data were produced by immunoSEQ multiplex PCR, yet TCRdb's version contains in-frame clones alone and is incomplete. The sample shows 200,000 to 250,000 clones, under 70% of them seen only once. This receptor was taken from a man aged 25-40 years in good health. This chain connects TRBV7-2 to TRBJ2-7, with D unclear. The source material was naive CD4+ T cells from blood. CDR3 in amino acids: CATTSRSEAYEQYF. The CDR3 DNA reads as TGTGCCACTACGAGCAGGTCCGAAGCTTACGAGCAGTACTTC.